These T cell receptor beta chains were read from a single sample in a study of T-cell reconstitution after alpha-beta-depleted transplantation in children. TCRdb redid the calling of the PCR reads with MiXCR, one entry per CDR3 protein. This table has roughly 90,000 distinct CDR3 sequences, more than 10% appearing once. The sample consisted of PBMCs from the stem cell graft donor, taken from the stem cell graft. The receptor set was obtained from a human donor who donated a stem cell graft to a child with inherited bone marrow failure. CDR3s leave out the opening cysteine and the closing phenylalanine or tryptophan. The order of the fields is V gene, J gene, CDR3 protein.

>TRBV7-2|TRBJ2-5
ASSRTSGTQETQY
>TRBV29-1|TRBJ1-1
SVGGQGDAEAF
>TRBV28|TRBJ1-1
ASGRGIGAF
>TRBV4-1|TRBJ1-1
ASSQDSWGTEAF
>TRBV5-1|TRBJ2-2
ASSLAGTGVGELF
>TRBV4-1|TRBJ1-2
ASSQEHGTGTILNYGYT
>TRBV11-2|TRBJ2-3
ASSLRLESTDTQY
>TRBV2|TRBJ1-1
ASSGGLTSDEAF
>TRBV5-1|TRBJ1-6
ASSYDRNSPLH
>TRBV28|TRBJ2-1
ASSLLVAPNEQF
>TRBV27|TRBJ1-3
ASSLWPGGGNTIY
>TRBV10-3|TRBJ2-7
ATTGSGGEQY
>TRBV7-6|TRBJ1-1
ASSLQTGIGSKAF
>TRBV12-3/TRBV12-4|TRBJ2-2
ASSLARRDGGELF
>TRBV7-2|TRBJ2-1
ASSLGPTAYNEQF
>TRBV3-1|TRBJ2-1
ASSLLRQDYNEQF
>TRBV4-2|TRBJ2-1
ASSQDRDEQF
>TRBV11-2|TRBJ2-7
ASSLSQAGEQY
>TRBV20-1|TRBJ2-3
SARGRGLPKDTQY
>TRBV6-2/TRBV6-3|TRBJ2-7
ASRSGPNSYEQY
>TRBV12-5|TRBJ2-2
ASGSGAGGTGELF
>TRBV14|TRBJ2-1
ASSQASSYNEQF
>TRBV7-3|TRBJ1-1
ASSLLRVTEAF
>TRBV27|TRBJ2-2
ASTLGAGPYTGELF